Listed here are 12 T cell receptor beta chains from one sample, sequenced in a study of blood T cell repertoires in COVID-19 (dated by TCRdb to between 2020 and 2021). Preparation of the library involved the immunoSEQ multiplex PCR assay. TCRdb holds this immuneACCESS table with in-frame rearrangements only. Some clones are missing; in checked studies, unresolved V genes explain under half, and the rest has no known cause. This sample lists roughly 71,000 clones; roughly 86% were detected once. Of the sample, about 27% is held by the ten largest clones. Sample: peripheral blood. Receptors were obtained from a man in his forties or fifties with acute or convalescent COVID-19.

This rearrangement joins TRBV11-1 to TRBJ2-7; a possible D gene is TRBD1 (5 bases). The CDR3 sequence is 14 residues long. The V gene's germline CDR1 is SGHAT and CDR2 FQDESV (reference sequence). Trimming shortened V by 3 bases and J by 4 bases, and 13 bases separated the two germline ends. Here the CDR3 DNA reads TGTGCCAGCAGCTTCTTCGGCCAGGGATACGAGCAGTACTTC. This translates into CASSFFGQGYEQYF.

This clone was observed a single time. This chain's CDR3 is CASSDMLAGGYTDTQYF. DNA for the CDR3: TGTGCCAGCAGTGACATGCTAGCGGGGGGATATACAGATACGCAGTATTTT. The rearrangement links TRBV6-4 to TRBJ2-3; 11 bases agree with TRBD2. There are 17 residues in the CDR3. The V gene's germline CDR1 is MRHNA and CDR2 SNTAGT. With 2 bases clipped from V and 3 bases from J, the junction kept 7 bases outside the gene matches.

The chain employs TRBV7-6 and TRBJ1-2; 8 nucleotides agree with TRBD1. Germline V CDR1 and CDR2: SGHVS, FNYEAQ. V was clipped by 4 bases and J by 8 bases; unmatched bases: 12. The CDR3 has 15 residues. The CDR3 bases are TGTGCCAGCAGCTCCAGACCAGGGGGCGTGGGCGGCTACACCTTC. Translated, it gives CASSSRPGGVGGYTF.

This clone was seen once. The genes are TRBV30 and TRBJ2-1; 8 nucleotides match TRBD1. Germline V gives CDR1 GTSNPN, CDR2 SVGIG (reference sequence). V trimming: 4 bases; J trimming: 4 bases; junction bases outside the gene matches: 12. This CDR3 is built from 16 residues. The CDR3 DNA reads TGTGCCTGGATCCCGCGGCTCAGGGGGCTATACAATGAGCAGTTCTTC. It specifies CAWIPRLRGLYNEQFF.

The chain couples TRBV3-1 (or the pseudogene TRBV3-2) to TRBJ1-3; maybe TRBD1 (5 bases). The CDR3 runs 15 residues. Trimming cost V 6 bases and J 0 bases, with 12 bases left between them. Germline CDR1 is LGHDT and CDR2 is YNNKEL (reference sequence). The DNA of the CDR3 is TGTGCCAGCAGGCGGGACGGTCACTCTGGAAACACCATATATTTT. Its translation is CASRRDGHSGNTIYF.

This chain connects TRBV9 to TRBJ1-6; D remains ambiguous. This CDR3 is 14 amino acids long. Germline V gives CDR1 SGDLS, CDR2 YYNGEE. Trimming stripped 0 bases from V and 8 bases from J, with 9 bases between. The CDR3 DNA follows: TGTGCCAGCAGCGTAGGGTTGGGCGATTCACCCCTCCACTTT. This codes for CASSVGLGDSPLHF.

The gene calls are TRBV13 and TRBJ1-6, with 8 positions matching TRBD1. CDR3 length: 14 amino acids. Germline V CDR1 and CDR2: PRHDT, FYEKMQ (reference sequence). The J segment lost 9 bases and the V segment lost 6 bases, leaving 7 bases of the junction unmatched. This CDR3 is CASRGQAFSSPLHF. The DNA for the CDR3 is TGTGCCAGCAGGGGACAGGCCTTCAGTTCACCCCTCCACTTT.

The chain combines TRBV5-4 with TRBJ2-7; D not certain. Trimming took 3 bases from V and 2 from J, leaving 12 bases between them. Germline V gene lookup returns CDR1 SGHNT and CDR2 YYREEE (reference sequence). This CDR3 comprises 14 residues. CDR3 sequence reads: CASSSDKNPYEQYF. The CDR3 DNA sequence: TGTGCCAGCAGCTCAGACAAAAACCCCTACGAGCAGTACTTC.

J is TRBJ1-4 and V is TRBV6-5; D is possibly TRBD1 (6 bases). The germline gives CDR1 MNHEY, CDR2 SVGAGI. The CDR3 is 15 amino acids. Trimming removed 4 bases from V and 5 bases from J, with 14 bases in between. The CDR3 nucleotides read TGTGCCAGCAGTTTCCGACCCAGGGGAAATGAAAAACTGTTTTTT. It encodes CASSFRPRGNEKLFF.

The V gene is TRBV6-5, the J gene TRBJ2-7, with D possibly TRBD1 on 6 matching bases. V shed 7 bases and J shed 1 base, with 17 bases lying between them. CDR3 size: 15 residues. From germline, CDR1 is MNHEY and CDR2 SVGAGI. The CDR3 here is CASTHGGSNSYEQYF. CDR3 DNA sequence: TGTGCCAGCACTCATGGGGGCTCGAATTCCTACGAGCAGTACTTC.

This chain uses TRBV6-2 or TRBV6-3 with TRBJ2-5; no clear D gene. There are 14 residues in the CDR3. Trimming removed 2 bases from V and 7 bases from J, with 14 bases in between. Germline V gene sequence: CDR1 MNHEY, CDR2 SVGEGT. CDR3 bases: TGTGCCAGCAGTTACGAAAGCACTTTTGGGACCCAGTACTTC. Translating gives CASSYESTFGTQYF.

The CDR3, as DNA: TGTGCCAGCAGGGACAGCCGATTCTACGAGCAGTACTTC. It yields the protein CASRDSRFYEQYF. The chain is built from TRBV2 and TRBJ2-7; the D gene is possibly TRBD1 (6 bases). Germline assignment: CDR1 SNHLY and CDR2 FYNNEI. The V end lost 6 bases, the J end lost 3 bases, and 12 bases lay between the germline ends. The CDR3 is made up of 13 amino acids.